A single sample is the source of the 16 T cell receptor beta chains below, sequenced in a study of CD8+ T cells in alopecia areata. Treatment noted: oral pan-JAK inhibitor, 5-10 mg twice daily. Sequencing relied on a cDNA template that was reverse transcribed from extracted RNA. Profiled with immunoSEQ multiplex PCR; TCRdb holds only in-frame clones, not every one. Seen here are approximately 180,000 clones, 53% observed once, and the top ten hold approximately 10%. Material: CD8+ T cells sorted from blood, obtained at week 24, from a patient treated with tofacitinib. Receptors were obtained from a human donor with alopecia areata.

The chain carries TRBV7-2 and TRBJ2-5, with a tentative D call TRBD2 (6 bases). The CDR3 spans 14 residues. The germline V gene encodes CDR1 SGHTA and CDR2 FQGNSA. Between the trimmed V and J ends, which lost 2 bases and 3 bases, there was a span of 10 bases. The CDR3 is CASSLIAGKETQYF. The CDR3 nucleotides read TGTGCCAGCAGCTTAATTGCGGGGAAAGAGACCCAGTACTTC.

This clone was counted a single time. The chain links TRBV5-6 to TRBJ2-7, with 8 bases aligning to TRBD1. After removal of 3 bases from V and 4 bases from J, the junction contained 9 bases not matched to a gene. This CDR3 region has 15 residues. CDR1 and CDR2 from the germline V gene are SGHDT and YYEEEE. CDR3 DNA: TGTGCCAGCAGCTCATTAGGGACAGGAACTTACGAGCAGTACTTC. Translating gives CASSSLGTGTYEQYF.

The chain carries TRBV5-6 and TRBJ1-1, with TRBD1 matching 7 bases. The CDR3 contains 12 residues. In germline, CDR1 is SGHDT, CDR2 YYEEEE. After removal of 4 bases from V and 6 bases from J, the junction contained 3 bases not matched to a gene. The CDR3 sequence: CASSLGQSEAFF. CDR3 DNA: TGTGCCAGCAGCCTGGGACAGTCTGAAGCTTTCTTT.

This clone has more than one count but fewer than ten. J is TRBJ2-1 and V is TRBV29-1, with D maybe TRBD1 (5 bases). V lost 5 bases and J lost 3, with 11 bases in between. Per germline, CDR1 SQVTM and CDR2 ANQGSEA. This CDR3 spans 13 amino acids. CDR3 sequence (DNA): TGCAGCGTTATTGGACACGTCTACAATGAGCAGTTCTTC. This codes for CSVIGHVYNEQFF.

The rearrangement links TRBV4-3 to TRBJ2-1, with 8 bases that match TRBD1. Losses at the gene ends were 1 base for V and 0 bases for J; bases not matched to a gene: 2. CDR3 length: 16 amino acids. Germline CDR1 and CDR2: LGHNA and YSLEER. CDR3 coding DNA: TGCGCCAGCAGCCAAGCCACAGGGGGCTCCTACAATGAGCAGTTCTTC. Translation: CASSQATGGSYNEQFF.

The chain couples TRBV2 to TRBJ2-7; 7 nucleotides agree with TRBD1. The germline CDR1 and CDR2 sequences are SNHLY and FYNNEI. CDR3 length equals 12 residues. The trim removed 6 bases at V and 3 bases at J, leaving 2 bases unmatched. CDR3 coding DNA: TGTGCCAGCAGAGCAGGGGGCTACGAGCAGTACTTC. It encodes CASRAGGYEQYF.

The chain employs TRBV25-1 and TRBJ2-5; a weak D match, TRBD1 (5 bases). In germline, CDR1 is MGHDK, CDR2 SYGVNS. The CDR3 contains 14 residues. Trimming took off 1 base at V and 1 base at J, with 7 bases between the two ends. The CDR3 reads CASSEWGSQETQYF. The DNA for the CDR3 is TGTGCCAGCAGTGAATGGGGCAGCCAAGAGACCCAGTACTTC.

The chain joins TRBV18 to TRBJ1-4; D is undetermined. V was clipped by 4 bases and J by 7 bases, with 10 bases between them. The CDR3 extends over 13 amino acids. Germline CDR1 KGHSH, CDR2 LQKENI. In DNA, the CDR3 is TGTGCCAGCTCACTCACACGGGGTGAAAAACTGTTTTTT. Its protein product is CASSLTRGEKLFF.

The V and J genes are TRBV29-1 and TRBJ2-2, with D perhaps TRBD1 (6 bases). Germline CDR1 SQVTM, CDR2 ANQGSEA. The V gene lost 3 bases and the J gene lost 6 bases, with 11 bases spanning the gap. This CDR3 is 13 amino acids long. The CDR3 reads CSVEQGQPGELFF. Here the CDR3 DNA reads TGCAGCGTTGAGCAGGGGCAACCCGGGGAGCTGTTTTTT.

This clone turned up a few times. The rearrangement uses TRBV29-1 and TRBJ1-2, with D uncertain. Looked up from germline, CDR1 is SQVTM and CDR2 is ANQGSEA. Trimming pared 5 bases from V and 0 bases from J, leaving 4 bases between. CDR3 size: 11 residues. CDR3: CSVPSNYGYTF. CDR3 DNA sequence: TGCAGCGTTCCATCTAACTATGGCTACACCTTC.

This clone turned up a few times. The CDR3 coding sequence is TGCAGCGTTGGGAGCGGGACAAAAAGGAACATTCAGTACTTC. Its translation: CSVGSGTKRNIQYF. The chain uses TRBV29-1 and TRBJ2-4, with D possibly being TRBD2 (7 bases). Germline V gives CDR1 SQVTM, CDR2 ANQGSEA. Trimming took 4 bases from V and 7 from J, leaving 17 bases between them. This CDR3 has 14 amino acids.

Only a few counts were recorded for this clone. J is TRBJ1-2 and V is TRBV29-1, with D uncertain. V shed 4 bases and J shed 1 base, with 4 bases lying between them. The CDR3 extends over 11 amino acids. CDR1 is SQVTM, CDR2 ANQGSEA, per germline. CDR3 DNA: TGCAGCGTTGCCGATAACTATGGCTACACCTTC. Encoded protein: CSVADNYGYTF. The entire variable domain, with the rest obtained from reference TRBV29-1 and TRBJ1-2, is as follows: SAVISQKPSRDICQRGTSLTIQCQVDSQVTMMFWYRQQPGQSLTLIATANQGSEATYESGFVIDKFPISRPNLTFSTLTVSNMSPEDSSIYLCSVADNYGYTFGSGTRLTVV.

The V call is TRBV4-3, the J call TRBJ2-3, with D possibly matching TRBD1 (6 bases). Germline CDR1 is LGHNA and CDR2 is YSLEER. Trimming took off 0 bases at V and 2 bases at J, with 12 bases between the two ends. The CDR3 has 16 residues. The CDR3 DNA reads TGCGCCAGCAGCCAAGATTCTGGACAGTTCACAGATACGCAGTATTTT. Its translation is CASSQDSGQFTDTQYF.

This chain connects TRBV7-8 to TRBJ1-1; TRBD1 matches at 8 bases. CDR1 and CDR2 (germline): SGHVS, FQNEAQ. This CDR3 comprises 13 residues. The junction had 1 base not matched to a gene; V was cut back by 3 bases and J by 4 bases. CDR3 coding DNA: TGTGCCAGCAGCTTGCAGGGGGCCACTGAAGCTTTCTTT. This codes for CASSLQGATEAFF.

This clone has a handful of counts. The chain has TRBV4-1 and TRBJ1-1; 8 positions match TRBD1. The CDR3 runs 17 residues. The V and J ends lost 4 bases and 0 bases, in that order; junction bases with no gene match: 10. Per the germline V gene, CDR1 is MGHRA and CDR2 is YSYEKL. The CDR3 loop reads CASSLRGQGAVNTEAFF. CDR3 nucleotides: TGCGCCAGCAGCCTAAGGGGGCAGGGGGCCGTGAACACTGAAGCTTTCTTT.

The CDR3 here is CASSLTSGVLDTQYF. The DNA of the CDR3 is TGTGCCAGCAGCTTAACTAGCGGGGTTTTAGATACGCAGTATTTT. The chain joins TRBV7-2 to TRBJ2-3; 10 nucleotides align to TRBD2. The CDR3 contains 15 residues. The J segment lost 5 bases and the V segment lost 2 bases, leaving 4 bases of the junction unmatched. Germline values: CDR1 SGHTA, CDR2 FQGNSA.